This T cell receptor beta chain stems from a study of shared clonotypes between healthy human individuals. Study-level information: Each donor's CD4 naive and CD4 memory cells filled three plates apiece, CD8 naive two, and CD8 memory one. Whole-study results and caveats: Donors were few, which limited the genetic and exposure-history diversity represented.

On this clone itself: Its specificity is unknown.

CDR1 and CDR2 (germline): SGHNT, YENEEA. CDR3 length equals 16 residues. Trimming cost V 3 bases and J 0 bases, with 15 bases left between them. DNA at 200 ng, some 31,000 T cell genomes, went into sorted-subset replicate PCRs. The protocol was immunoSEQ multiplex PCR, while the TCRdb copy is restricted to in-frame clones and leaves out a portion. The data hold some 2.3 million clones, with more than 80% observed a single time. Sample: naive CD4+ T cells from PBMCs. Subset in this sample: CD45RA+ positively selected. The chain combines TRBV11-3 with TRBJ2-7; D not certain. This clonotype originated in a man aged 18 to 30 in good health. Some clones in this sample may be carry-over from other donors' samples. CDR3 amino acids: CASSFDVRENSYEQYF. The CDR3 nucleotides read TGTGCCAGCAGCTTTGACGTTCGTGAAAACTCCTACGAGCAGTACTTC.